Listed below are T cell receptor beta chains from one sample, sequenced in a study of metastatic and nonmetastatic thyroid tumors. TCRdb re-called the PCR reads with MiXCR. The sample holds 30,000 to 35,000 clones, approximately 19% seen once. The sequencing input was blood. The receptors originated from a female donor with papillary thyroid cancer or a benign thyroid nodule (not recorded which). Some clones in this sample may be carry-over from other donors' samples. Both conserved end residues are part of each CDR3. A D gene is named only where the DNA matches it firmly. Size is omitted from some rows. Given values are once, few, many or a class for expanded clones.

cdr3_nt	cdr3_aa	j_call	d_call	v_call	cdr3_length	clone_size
TGTGCCAGCAGCTTAGTGAAGGGCCATGAAGCTTTCTTT	CASSLVKGHEAFF	TRBJ1-1	.	TRBV7-2	13	many
TGTGCCAGCAGTCTACGGGGGGATAGCACTGAAGCTTTCTTT	CASSLRGDSTEAFF	TRBJ1-1	.	TRBV25-1	14	.
TGTGCCAGCAGTGAGTCCCACTTTTATAGCAATCAGCCCCAGCATTTT	CASSESHFYSNQPQHF	TRBJ1-5	.	TRBV6-1	16	many
TGTGCCAGCAGTGCCGATCTGTACAGGGAGGGAGCTTTCTTT	CASSADLYREGAFF	TRBJ1-1	.	TRBV28	14	many
TGTGCCAGCAGCTTAGCTGGCGATGGCTACACCTTC	CASSLAGDGYTF	TRBJ1-2	.	TRBV7-9	12	many
TGTGCCAGTAGTATTTCAAGCGGGAGGGCCGGCGAGCAGTACTTC	CASSISSGRAGEQYF	TRBJ2-7	TRBD2	TRBV19	15	.
TGTGCCAGCAGCTCCCCCCGGTGGGGGGGGATGCGGAATGAGCAGTTCTTC	CASSSPRWGGMRNEQFF	TRBJ2-1	TRBD2	TRBV9	17	.
TGCGCCAGCAGCTTGGAGAACTCCTATGGCTACACCTTC	CASSLENSYGYTF	TRBJ1-2	.	TRBV5-1	13	.
TGTGCCAGCAGTCCACGGACAGGGCGGGTGCCTGGGGCCAACGTCCTGGCTTTC	CASSPRTGRVPGANVLAF	TRBJ2-6	TRBD1	TRBV12-3/TRBV12-4	18	.
TGTGCCAGCAGTCCCGCCGGGGAGACCCAGTACTTC	CASSPAGETQYF	TRBJ2-5	.	TRBV12-3/TRBV12-4	12	many
TGTGCCAGCAGTGGAAACAGGGGCTTCGGCAATCAGCCCCAGCATTTT	CASSGNRGFGNQPQHF	TRBJ1-5	TRBD1	TRBV2	16	many
TGTGCCAGCAGCTCCACCAACAGTGAAGCTTTCTTT	CASSSTNSEAFF	TRBJ1-1	.	TRBV9	12	.
TGCAGCGCTCGAGTAGGGGGGCGCGGCTATGGCTACACCTTC	CSARVGGRGYGYTF	TRBJ1-2	.	TRBV29-1	14	many
TGTGCCAGCACCATGGGACAGGGAAAGGGCAATGAGCAGTTCTTC	CASTMGQGKGNEQFF	TRBJ2-1	TRBD1	TRBV9	15	medium-sized
TGCAGTGCTAGACCCCATTATGGGCGGGAGTCACCAGATACGCAGTATTTT	CSARPHYGRESPDTQYF	TRBJ2-3	TRBD2	TRBV20-1	17	many
TGTGCCAGCAGCGACAGGGCGTCGGGGTACGCTTTCTTT	CASSDRASGYAFF	TRBJ1-1	TRBD1	TRBV2	13	many